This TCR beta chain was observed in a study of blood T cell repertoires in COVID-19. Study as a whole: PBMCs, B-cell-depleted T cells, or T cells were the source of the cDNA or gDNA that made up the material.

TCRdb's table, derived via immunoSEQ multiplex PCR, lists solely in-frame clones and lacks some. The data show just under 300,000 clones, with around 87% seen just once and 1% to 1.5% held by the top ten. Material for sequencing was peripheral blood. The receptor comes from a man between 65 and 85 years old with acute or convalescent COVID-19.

This CDR3 reads CASRADGQGSGEQYF. The CDR3 bases are TGTGCAAGTCGCGCCGACGGACAGGGTTCGGGGGAGCAGTACTTC. The V gene is TRBV12-2, the J gene TRBJ2-7; the table's TRBD1 call for D was not verified on the DNA. TRBV12-2 is a recognized pseudogene. The CDR3 spans 15 residues.